This T cell receptor (beta chain) was observed in a study of blood T cell repertoires in COVID-19. At the level of the study: COVID-19 samples collected from the United States, Italy and Spain covered acute and convalescent phases.

Source study methods: Reference gene primer amplification yielded estimated nucleated cell counts. Using immunoSEQ multiplex PCR, the repertoire was profiled, and TCRdb retains in-frame clones only, with some absent. V and J calls and clone size are as listed in that table; D and trimming were resolved from the DNA. The sample lists 140,000 to 150,000 clones; 70% to 90% were seen once. Germline V gene lookup returns CDR1 MNHEY and CDR2 SMNVEV (reference sequence). Trimming shortened V by 7 bases and J by 0 bases, and 16 bases separated the two germline ends. This CDR3 comprises 16 residues. For recovered donors of Cohort 3, there were two negative PCRs, clearance, or symptom resolution.

This TCR was sampled from a woman in her forties who had recovered from COVID-19. Material: PBMCs or T cells enriched from blood (not recorded which). The chain links TRBV27 to TRBJ2-1, with D tentatively TRBD2 (6 bases). The CDR3 DNA reads TGTGCCAGCAAGGGCTCTAGCGTCAGCTCCTACAATGAGCAGTTCTTC. Protein: CASKGSSVSSYNEQFF.